What follows describes a single TCR beta chain. Its antigen remains unidentified. This sample was included in a study of T cells after yellow fever vaccination. Study observations and caveats: Boosting was followed by the reappearance of most primary-vaccination clones (under 97% CD4, under 90% CD8). Although most clonotypes did not, a small share appeared in both CD4 and CD8 compartments. The study found a weaker secondary response that peaked faster, day 5 versus 15.

A universal primer site and UMIs were added as TCR cDNA was made by 5'RACE template switching. From the 5' RACE reads, TCRdb called clonotypes with MiXCR, one entry per CDR3 protein. The sample has 610,000 or so distinct CDR3 sequences, 9% to 15% seen once. The V gene lost 1 base and the J gene lost 3 bases, with 14 bases spanning the gap. The CDR3 spans 15 residues. Per the germline V gene, CDR1 is SGHKS and CDR2 is YYEKEE (reference sequence). V gene TRBV5-5 combines with J gene TRBJ2-7; a weak D match, TRBD1 (5 bases). This specimen consisted of PBMCs, obtained on the day of the yellow fever booster vaccination. The sequence derives from a man younger than 45 who received the YFV17D yellow fever vaccine. CDR3 bases: TGTGCCAGCAGCTTGCCCGGCAGGGTCAGCTACGAGCAGTACTTC. This gives the protein CASSLPGRVSYEQYF.